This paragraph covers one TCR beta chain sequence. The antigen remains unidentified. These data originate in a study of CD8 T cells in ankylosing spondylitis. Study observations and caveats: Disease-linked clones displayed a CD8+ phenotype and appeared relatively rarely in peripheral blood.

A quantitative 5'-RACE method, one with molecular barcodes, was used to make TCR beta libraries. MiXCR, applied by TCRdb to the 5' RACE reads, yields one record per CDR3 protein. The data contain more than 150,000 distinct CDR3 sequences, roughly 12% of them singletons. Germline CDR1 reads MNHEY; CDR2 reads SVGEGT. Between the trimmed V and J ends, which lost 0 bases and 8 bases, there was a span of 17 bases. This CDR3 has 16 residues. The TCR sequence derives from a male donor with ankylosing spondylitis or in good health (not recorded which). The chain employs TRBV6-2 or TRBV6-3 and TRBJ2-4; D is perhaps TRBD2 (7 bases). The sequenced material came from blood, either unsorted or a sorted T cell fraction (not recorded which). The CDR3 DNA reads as TGTGCCAGCAGTTACTCTCTATCCGGGGGGCTGGACATTCAGTACTTC. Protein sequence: CASSYSLSGGLDIQYF.